The T cell receptor beta chain described here comes from a study of OX40 agonist ivuxolimab in advanced cancers. Study at large: Patients were over 65% male with ages about 23 to 90, mean roughly 64. Eligibility admitted prior anti-PD-1, anti-PD-L1 or anti-CTLA-4 therapy; about 42% had some.

Some clones are missing from TCRdb's copy, which holds only in-frame ones; the method was immunoSEQ multiplex PCR. Seen here are tens of thousands of clones, approximately 89% observed once, and the top ten hold around 13%. CDR1 is GTSNPN and CDR2 is SVGIG in the germline V gene (reference sequence). The CDR3 has 13 amino acids. The ends were cut back, 0 bases at V and 4 bases at J, with 6 bases in the middle. The V call is TRBV30, the J call TRBJ2-2; D unclear. This specimen was CD4+ or CD8+ T cells sorted from blood, taken in a trial of the OX40 agonist ivuxolimab. The TCR sequence derives from an adult with an advanced solid tumor such as melanoma, head and neck, liver or kidney cancer. The CDR3 here is CAWSVLGTGELFF. The CDR3 nucleotides are TGTGCCTGGAGTGTACTGGGCACCGGGGAGCTGTTTTTT.